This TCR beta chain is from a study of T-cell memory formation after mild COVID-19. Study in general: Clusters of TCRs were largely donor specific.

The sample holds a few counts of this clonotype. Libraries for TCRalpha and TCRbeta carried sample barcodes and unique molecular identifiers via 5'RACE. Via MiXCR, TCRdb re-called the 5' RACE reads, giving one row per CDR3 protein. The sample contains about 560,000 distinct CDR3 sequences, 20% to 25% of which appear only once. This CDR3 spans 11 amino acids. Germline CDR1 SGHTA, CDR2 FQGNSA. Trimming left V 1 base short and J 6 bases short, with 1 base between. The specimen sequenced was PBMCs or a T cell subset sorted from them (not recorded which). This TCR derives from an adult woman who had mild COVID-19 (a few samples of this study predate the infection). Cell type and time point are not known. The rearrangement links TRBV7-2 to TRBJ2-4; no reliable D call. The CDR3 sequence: CASSLVNIQYF. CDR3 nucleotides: TGTGCCAGCAGCTTAGTAAACATTCAGTACTTC.